This TCR beta chain was captured by sequencing in a study of CD8+ T cells in alopecia areata. Study observations and caveats: Mice gave a clearer picture of TCR sharing than patients did, possibly for HLA-related reasons. More clonal than normal scalp was lesional scalp, particularly alopecia totalis/universalis. Besides other cells, scalp samples also yield sequences of resident alphabeta T cells from normal skin.

V lost 4 bases and J lost 4; bases outside the gene matches: 2. The germline V gene has CDR1 SQVTM and CDR2 ANQGSEA. This CDR3 comprises 12 residues. Reverse transcription of extracted RNA yielded cDNA, which provided the sequencing template. The assay was immunoSEQ multiplex PCR, and TCRdb's table has in-frame clones only and misses some. The sample records about 120,000 clones, roughly two thirds being singletons. A note on this clone: Its antigen remains unidentified.

CD4+ and CD8+ T cells were sorted from PBMCs. This TCR was recovered from a human donor in good health. This chain links TRBV29-1 with TRBJ2-5; 8 positions match TRBD1. Sequenced input: CD4+ T cells sorted from blood. Written as DNA, the CDR3 is TGCAGCGTTGGAGACAGGGGAGAGACCCAGTACTTC. The encoded protein is CSVGDRGETQYF.